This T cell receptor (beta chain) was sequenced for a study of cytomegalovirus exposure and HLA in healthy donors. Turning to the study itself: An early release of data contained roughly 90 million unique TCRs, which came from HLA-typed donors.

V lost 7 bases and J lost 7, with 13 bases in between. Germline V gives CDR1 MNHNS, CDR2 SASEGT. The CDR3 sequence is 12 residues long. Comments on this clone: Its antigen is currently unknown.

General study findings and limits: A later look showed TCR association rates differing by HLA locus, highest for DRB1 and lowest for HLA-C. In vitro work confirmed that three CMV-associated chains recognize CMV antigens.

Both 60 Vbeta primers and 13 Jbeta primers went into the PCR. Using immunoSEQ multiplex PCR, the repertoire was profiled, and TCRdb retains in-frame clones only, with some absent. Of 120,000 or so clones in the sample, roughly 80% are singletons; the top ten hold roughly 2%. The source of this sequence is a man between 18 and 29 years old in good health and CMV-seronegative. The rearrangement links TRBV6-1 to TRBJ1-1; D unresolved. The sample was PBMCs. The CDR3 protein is CASIRGASEAFF. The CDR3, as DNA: TGTGCCAGCATTCGAGGAGCAAGTGAAGCTTTCTTT.